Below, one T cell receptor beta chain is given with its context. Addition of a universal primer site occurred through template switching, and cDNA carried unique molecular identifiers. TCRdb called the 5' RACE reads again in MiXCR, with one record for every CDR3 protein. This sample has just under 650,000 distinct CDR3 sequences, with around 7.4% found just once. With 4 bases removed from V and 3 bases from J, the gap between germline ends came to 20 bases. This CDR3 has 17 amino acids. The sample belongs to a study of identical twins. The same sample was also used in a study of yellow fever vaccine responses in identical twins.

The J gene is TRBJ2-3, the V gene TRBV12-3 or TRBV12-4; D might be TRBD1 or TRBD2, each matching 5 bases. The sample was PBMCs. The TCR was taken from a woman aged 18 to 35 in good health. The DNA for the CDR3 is TGTGCCAGCAGTTCCCAAGGGACCCCAGCCCGAACAGATACGCAGTATTTT. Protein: CASSSQGTPARTDTQYF.